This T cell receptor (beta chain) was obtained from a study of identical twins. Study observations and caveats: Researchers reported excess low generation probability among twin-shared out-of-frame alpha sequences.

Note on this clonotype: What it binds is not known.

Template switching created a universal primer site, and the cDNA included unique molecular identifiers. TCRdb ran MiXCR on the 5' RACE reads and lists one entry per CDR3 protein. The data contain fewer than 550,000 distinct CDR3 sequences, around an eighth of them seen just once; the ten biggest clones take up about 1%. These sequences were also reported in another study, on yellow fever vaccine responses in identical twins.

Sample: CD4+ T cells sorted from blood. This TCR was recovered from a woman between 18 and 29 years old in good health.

The CDR3 DNA reads as TGCAGCGTTGAACGTACAAGTATATGGAGCACAGATACGCAGTATTTT. Residues: CSVERTSIWSTDTQYF. The chain is built from TRBV29-1 and TRBJ2-3; D unclear. The CDR3 runs 16 residues. From germline, CDR1 is SQVTM and CDR2 ANQGSEA. Trimming cost V 2 bases and J 0 bases, with 15 bases left between them.